This T cell receptor (beta chain) was identified in a study of T cells of healthy individuals. TCRdb analysed the 5' RACE reads with MiXCR anew, one entry per CDR3 protein. The table has roughly 87,000 distinct CDR3 sequences, 17% seen once; the top ten hold 6.2%. Per the germline V gene, CDR1 is SGHNT and CDR2 is YENEEA. The CDR3 is 15 amino acids. The V end lost 2 bases, the J end lost 6 bases, and 14 bases lay between the germline ends. This clonotype was detected only a few times. The receptor's source is a human donor in good health. The chain carries TRBV11-3 and TRBJ2-1; weak D call: TRBD2 (6 bases). The CDR3 DNA sequence: TGTGCCAGCAGCTTAAGGAGGGGACCCATCAATGAGCAGTTCTTC. Translated: CASSLRRGPINEQFF.